Below, 31 T cell receptor beta chains from the same sample are listed, as sequenced in a study of blood T cell repertoires in COVID-19. This table comes from immunoSEQ multiplex PCR, and its TCRdb copy is limited to in-frame clones, with some not included. The sample yields approximately 300,000 clones, roughly 86% seen once. The material sequenced was peripheral blood. These receptors were taken from a woman between 50 and 59 years old with acute or convalescent COVID-19.

This chain joins TRBV28 and TRBJ1-2; a possible D gene is TRBD1 (6 bases). The CDR3 totals 13 residues. CDR1 and CDR2 from the germline V gene are MDHEN and SYDVKM. V was shortened by 7 bases and J by 7 bases, with 16 bases between the two germline ends. In DNA form, the CDR3 reads TGTGCCAGCAACTCGCGGGGGGCGTTTGGCTACACCTTC. Its protein product is CASNSRGAFGYTF.

The chain combines TRBV27 with TRBJ2-3; the D gene is possibly TRBD2 (5 bases). The V gene's germline CDR1 is MNHEY and CDR2 SMNVEV (reference sequence). The CDR3 length is 16 residues. V lost 6 bases and J 3 bases, leaving 19 bases between the germline ends. CDR3 in DNA: TGTGCCAGCAGAAGCGCTATAGCGAGTGGGACAGATACGCAGTATTTT. Its protein product is CASRSAIASGTDTQYF.

The chain joins TRBV10-3 to TRBJ2-7; D remains ambiguous. This CDR3 is built from 15 residues. Per germline, CDR1 ENHRY and CDR2 SYGVKD. V lost 0 bases to trimming and J lost 2 bases, with 11 bases between them. This chain's CDR3 is CAISESGLAAYEQYF. The CDR3 bases are TGTGCCATCAGTGAGTCTGGTCTGGCCGCCTACGAGCAGTACTTC.

The rearrangement joins TRBV29-1 to TRBJ2-5; 14 bases agree with TRBD2. Germline CDR1 SQVTM, CDR2 ANQGSEA. V shed 7 bases, J shed 4 bases, and the junction held 8 bases outside the gene matches. The CDR3 is 15 residues long. The CDR3, as DNA: TGCAGCGCCGGCCCGGGACTAGCGGGAGCAGAGACCCAGTACTTC. As protein: CSAGPGLAGAETQYF.

This rearrangement joins TRBV28 to TRBJ2-1; possible D gene TRBD2, 6 bases. Germline V gene sequence: CDR1 MDHEN, CDR2 SYDVKM. This CDR3 has 14 amino acids. V was pared by 7 bases and J by 4 bases, with 14 bases between. The CDR3 nucleotides are TGTGCCAGCACCCTGGGGGGTGGTTACAATGAGCAGTTCTTC. Amino acids: CASTLGGGYNEQFF.

The J gene is TRBJ2-7, the V gene TRBV13, with D possibly TRBD2 on 6 matching bases. Germline V lookup: CDR1 PRHDT, CDR2 FYEKMQ (reference sequence). The CDR3 totals 14 residues. Trimming left V 5 bases short and J 3 bases short, with 14 bases between. CDR3 loop: CASSQTGLNYEQYF. The CDR3 region has the DNA TGTGCCAGCAGCCAAACGGGACTTAACTACGAGCAGTACTTC. The entire variable domain, with the rest obtained from reference TRBV13 and TRBJ2-7, is as follows: AAGVIQSPRHLIKEKRETATLKCYPIPRHDTVYWYQQGPGQDPQFLISFYEKMQSDKGSIPDRFSAQQFSDYHSELNMSSLELGDSALYFCASSQTGLNYEQYFGPGTRLTVT.

This chain links TRBV27 with TRBJ2-6, with unresolved D. The length of the CDR3 is 12 residues. Trimming took 6 bases from V and 4 from J, leaving 4 bases between them. Germline assignment: CDR1 MNHEY and CDR2 SMNVEV (reference sequence). The CDR3 bases are TGTGCCAGCAGGCGGGGGGCCAACGTCCTGACTTTC. This translates into CASRRGANVLTF.

The chain links TRBV5-1 to TRBJ2-3, with unresolved D. Germline V gives CDR1 SGHRS, CDR2 YFSETQ. Trimming took 5 bases from V and 2 from J, leaving 6 bases between them. The CDR3 is made up of 12 amino acids. The CDR3 loop reads CASRLNTDTQYF. CDR3 coding DNA: TGCGCCAGCAGACTGAACACAGATACGCAGTATTTT.

The CDR3 coding sequence is TGTGCCAGCAGCCCCCCCCAGGGTCGGAACATTCAGTACTTC. The encoded protein is CASSPPQGRNIQYF. This chain links TRBV7-2 with TRBJ2-4; D is possibly TRBD1 (5 bases). The CDR3 totals 14 residues. CDR1 is SGHTA, CDR2 FQGNSA, per germline. V was trimmed by 5 bases and J by 7 bases, leaving 15 bases between them.

The rearrangement uses TRBV5-6 and TRBJ2-5, with TRBD2 as a possible D gene (5 bases). This CDR3 contains 14 residues. Germline CDR1 SGHDT, CDR2 YYEEEE. V gave up 4 bases and J gave up 3 bases, with 13 bases separating them. This CDR3 reads CASSRYGEKETQYF. The CDR3 nucleotides read TGTGCCAGCAGCCGGTACGGGGAGAAAGAGACCCAGTACTTC.

This clone showed up just once. V is TRBV10-3 and J is TRBJ1-2; D remains ambiguous. The CDR3 covers 13 residues. Germline V gene data show CDR1 as ENHRY and CDR2 as SYGVKD. Trimming took off 0 bases at V and 5 bases at J, with 7 bases between the two ends. CDR3 loop: CAISESTDYGYTF. Written as DNA, the CDR3 is TGTGCCATCAGTGAGTCTACAGATTATGGCTACACCTTC.

This chain uses TRBV28 with TRBJ1-3; maybe TRBD1 (5 bases). Trimming took 5 bases from V and 4 from J, leaving 12 bases between them. The length of the CDR3 is 14 residues. Germline V lookup: CDR1 MDHEN, CDR2 SYDVKM. As DNA, the CDR3 is TGTGCCAGCAGTCCTGGGGGGAAAGGAAACACCATATATTTT. This sequence encodes CASSPGGKGNTIYF.

The CDR3 nucleotides read TGTGCCAGCAGCGGGAGCCCCAACAATGAGCAGTTCTTC. Its translation: CASSGSPNNEQFF. The chain links TRBV28 to TRBJ2-1, with D possibly TRBD2 on 6 matching bases. CDR3 length: 13 amino acids. Germline-derived CDR1 and CDR2 are MDHEN and SYDVKM. V dropped 6 bases and J dropped 5 bases, with 11 bases sitting between them.

This rearrangement joins TRBV30 to TRBJ1-6; the match to TRBD1 covers 7 bases. V shed 3 bases, J shed 7 bases, and the junction held 12 bases outside the gene matches. This CDR3 spans 16 amino acids. Germline-derived CDR1 and CDR2 are GTSNPN and SVGIG (reference sequence). The CDR3 nucleotides are TGTGCCTGGAGAATCATCGACAGGGCATGGAATTCACCCCTCCACTTT. Its protein is CAWRIIDRAWNSPLHF.

The chain carries TRBV30 and TRBJ1-2; possible D gene TRBD1, 5 bases. The germline V gene encodes CDR1 GTSNPN and CDR2 SVGIG (reference sequence). Deletions cut 4 bases from V and 5 bases from J, with 17 bases between. This CDR3 region has 14 residues. The CDR3 region has the DNA TGTGCCTGGACGAGAGAAGGGAGGGGATATGGCTACACCTTC. Protein: CAWTREGRGYGYTF.

The gene calls are TRBV6-5 and TRBJ2-1, with D possibly being TRBD2 (5 bases). Trimming cost V 2 bases and J 11 bases, with 22 bases left between them. CDR1 is MNHEY and CDR2 is SVGAGI in the germline V gene. The CDR3 length is 16 residues. The CDR3 sequence: CASSYRETAPRAKQFF. The CDR3 nucleotides are TGTGCCAGCAGTTACAGGGAGACGGCCCCGCGAGCTAAGCAGTTCTTC.

In this sample, this clone turned up once. J is TRBJ2-1 and V is TRBV7-3; 7 positions match TRBD1. The CDR3 is made up of 16 amino acids. Looked up from germline, CDR1 is SGHTA and CDR2 is FQGTGA. V lost 4 bases and J lost 4; bases outside the gene matches: 10. CDR3 DNA: TGTGCCAGCAGCTCGAGGGGGCTACCCGGGTACAATGAGCAGTTCTTC. Encoded protein: CASSSRGLPGYNEQFF.

The V call is TRBV15, the J call TRBJ1-2; D unresolved. The germline CDR1 and CDR2 sequences are LNHNV and YYDKDF (reference sequence). V was shortened by 3 bases and J by 8 bases, with 10 bases between the two germline ends. The CDR3 contains 12 residues. CDR3 sequence: CATSRATPGYTF. The CDR3 coding sequence is TGTGCCACCAGCAGGGCAACCCCGGGCTACACCTTC.

The chain joins TRBV5-1 to TRBJ1-4; TRBD1 matches at 8 bases. CDR1 and CDR2 from the germline V gene are SGHRS and YFSETQ. CDR3 length: 15 residues. The V segment lost 4 bases and the J segment 4 bases; nucleotides outside the gene matches: 6. For the CDR3, the DNA is TGCGCCAGCAGCAGTCAGGGGGCTATTAATGAAAAACTGTTTTTT. It is translated as CASSSQGAINEKLFF.

V and J are TRBV7-8 and TRBJ2-2, with D possibly being TRBD2 (5 bases). The V and J ends lost 1 base and 0 bases respectively, with 9 bases between them. The CDR3 is 16 residues long. Germline V CDR1 and CDR2: SGHVS, FQNEAQ. The CDR3 coding sequence is TGTGCCAGCAGCTTAGGAGTACTAGCGAACACCGGGGAGCTGTTTTTT. Amino acid sequence: CASSLGVLANTGELFF.

This chain joins TRBV9 and TRBJ1-5; TRBD1 aligns across 10 bases. V lost 0 bases and J lost 4; bases outside the gene matches: 1. This CDR3 is built from 15 residues. Per the germline V gene, CDR1 is SGDLS and CDR2 is YYNGEE. The CDR3 region has the DNA TGTGCCAGCAGCGTAGGGGGACAGGGGAATCAGCCCCAGCATTTT. The encoded protein is CASSVGGQGNQPQHF.

In its sample, this clone was seen once. The rearrangement uses TRBV7-3 and TRBJ2-3; 10 bases are a match to TRBD2. V lost 3 bases, J lost 5 bases, and 2 bases stayed unmatched. CDR1 and CDR2 (germline): SGHTA, FQGTGA. This CDR3 is built from 14 residues. This CDR3 reads CASSFSSGGDTQYF. CDR3 coding DNA: TGTGCCAGCAGCTTCTCTAGCGGGGGAGATACGCAGTATTTT. The complete variable domain, with remaining parts taken from reference TRBV7-3 and TRBJ2-3, reads GAGVSQTPSNKVTEKGKYVELRCDPISGHTALYWYRQSLGQGPEFLIYFQGTGAADDSGLPNDRFFAVRPEGSVSTLKIQRTERGDSAVYLCASSFSSGGDTQYFGPGTRLTVL.

The chain is built from TRBV5-1 and TRBJ2-3; TRBD2 matches at 8 bases. V lost 4 bases, J lost 6 bases, and 4 bases stayed unmatched. The CDR3 is made up of 13 amino acids. Germline values: CDR1 SGHRS, CDR2 YFSETQ. The CDR3 reads CASSRTSFDTQYF. For the CDR3, the DNA is TGCGCCAGCAGCAGGACTAGCTTTGATACGCAGTATTTT.

V is TRBV5-1 and J is TRBJ1-1, with TRBD1 identical over 9 bases. The germline gives CDR1 SGHRS, CDR2 YFSETQ. Germline trimming cut 0 bases from V and 5 bases from J; bases unmatched to any gene: 5. The CDR3 extends over 15 amino acids. The chain's CDR3 is CASSLGGTGRTEAFF. The CDR3 nucleotides read TGCGCCAGCAGCTTGGGGGGGACAGGGAGGACTGAAGCTTTCTTT.

CDR3 loop: CASSEGQGAFF. Here the CDR3 DNA reads TGTGCCAGCAGTGAAGGACAGGGGGCTTTCTTT. The chain has TRBV6-1 and TRBJ1-1; 8 bases map to TRBD1. V trimming: 1 base; J trimming: 11 bases; junction bases outside the gene matches: 0. Germline assignment: CDR1 MNHNS and CDR2 SASEGT. The CDR3 is made up of 11 amino acids.

CDR3 sequence reads: CASRGHSAHAEAFF. The CDR3 DNA follows: TGTGCCAGTAGGGGACACTCTGCACACGCTGAAGCTTTCTTT. This chain uses TRBV19 with TRBJ1-1, with D possibly TRBD1 on 6 matching bases. V gave up 6 bases and J gave up 6 bases, with 17 bases separating them. Germline V CDR1 and CDR2: LNHDA, SQIVND (reference sequence). This CDR3 region has 14 residues.

This clone was found once. V gene TRBV10-3 combines with J gene TRBJ1-3; D is uncertain. The CDR3 extends over 13 amino acids. Trimming left V 11 bases short and J 0 bases short, with 11 bases between. The germline gives CDR1 ENHRY, CDR2 SYGVKD. In nucleotides, the CDR3 is TGTGCCGCCAGAGGTTCCTCTGGAAACACCATATATTTT. Protein product: CAARGSSGNTIYF.

The rearrangement links TRBV19 to TRBJ2-1, with a weak D call TRBD2 (6 bases). The CDR3 has 14 amino acids. Deletions cut 5 bases from V and 10 bases from J, with 18 bases between. Germline V gene lookup returns CDR1 LNHDA and CDR2 SQIVND (reference sequence). The chain's CDR3 is CASSFRTISIEQFF. Written as DNA, the CDR3 is TGTGCCAGTAGTTTCCGGACTATTTCCATAGAGCAGTTCTTC. Full variable domain (missing parts from reference TRBV19 and TRBJ2-1): DGGITQSPKYLFRKEGQNVTLSCEQNLNHDAMYWYRQDPGQGLRLIYYSQIVNDFQKGDIAEGYSVSREKKESFPLTVTSAQKNPTAFYLCASSFRTISIEQFFGPGTRLTVL.

CDR3 region: CASTLSSGANVLTF. The CDR3 DNA follows: TGTGCCAGCACCTTATCCTCTGGGGCCAACGTCCTGACTTTC. The rearrangement uses TRBV6-5 and TRBJ2-6, with D unclear. The CDR3 spans 14 residues. Deletions cut 7 bases from V and 0 bases from J, with 7 bases between. Per germline, CDR1 MNHEY and CDR2 SVGAGI.

The chain combines TRBV7-9 with TRBJ2-7, with TRBD2 identical over 8 bases. The CDR3 totals 14 residues. With 5 bases clipped from V and 9 bases from J, the junction kept 12 bases outside the gene matches. Germline CDR1 and CDR2: SEHNR and FQNEAQ (reference sequence). CDR3 residues: CASSPLLLSGGQYF. In DNA, the CDR3 is TGTGCCAGCAGCCCCTTACTCCTCAGCGGGGGGCAGTACTTC. The variable domain in full, with the rest retrieved from reference TRBV7-9 and TRBJ2-7, is DTGVSQNPRHKITKRGQNVTFRCDPISEHNRLYWYRQTLGQGPEFLTYFQNEAQLEKSRLLSDRFSAERPKGSFSTLEIQRTEQGDSAMYLCASSPLLLSGGQYFGPGTRLTVT.

This clone was seen more than once but under ten times. The chain joins TRBV18 to TRBJ2-1, with 9 positions matching TRBD2. The CDR3 has 22 residues. CDR1 and CDR2 from the germline V gene are KGHSH and LQKENI. J lost 6 bases, V lost 4 bases, and 28 bases had no gene match. CDR3: CASSRGLRRGPSGKVGGNEQFF. The CDR3 DNA is TGTGCCAGCTCACGCGGCCTACGCCGCGGGCCTAGCGGGAAGGTTGGGGGCAATGAGCAGTTCTTC.